This note documents a single T cell receptor beta chain sequence. The antigen is undetermined. Different DNA sequences within this sample yield the same CDR3. Within the ViraFEST assay, antigen-specific CD4+ T cells underwent expansion with viral peptide pools prior to sequencing. Once cultured for 10 days, the cells underwent separation to obtain CD4+ T cells. Absence of prior SARS-CoV-2 infection characterized the vaccine recipients, who showed negative nucleocapsid antibodies. Every well got some 1.8 million PBMC, which were grown with around 10 IU/ml IL-2 and about 9.2 ug/ml peptides. Half the medium was swapped for IL-2 medium on days 3 and 7. The source of the sample is a study of vaccination effects on CD4 cells after COVID-19. Study outcomes and limitations: Researchers report that only 1 of 255 vaccine-induced clones in healthy vaccinees cross-reacted with common cold coronaviruses.

This CDR3 has 12 residues. The ends were cut back, 3 bases at V and 2 bases at J, with 3 bases in the middle. Germline V gene data show CDR1 as LGHDT and CDR2 as YNNKEL (reference sequence). This table comes from immunoSEQ multiplex PCR, and its TCRdb copy is limited to in-frame clones, with some not included. Found here are tens of thousands of clones, about 72% of them singletons; the top ten hold 2.8%. The chain is built from TRBV3-1 (or the pseudogene TRBV3-2) and TRBJ2-3; D unresolved. Sequenced material: CD4+ T cells from PBMCs cultured with HCoV-NL63 spike peptides, taken before COVID-19 vaccination. The origin of this receptor is a human donor who received a COVID-19 vaccine. The CDR3 nucleotides are TGTGCCAGCAGCCAGACCACAGATACGCAGTATTTT. Protein sequence: CASSQTTDTQYF.